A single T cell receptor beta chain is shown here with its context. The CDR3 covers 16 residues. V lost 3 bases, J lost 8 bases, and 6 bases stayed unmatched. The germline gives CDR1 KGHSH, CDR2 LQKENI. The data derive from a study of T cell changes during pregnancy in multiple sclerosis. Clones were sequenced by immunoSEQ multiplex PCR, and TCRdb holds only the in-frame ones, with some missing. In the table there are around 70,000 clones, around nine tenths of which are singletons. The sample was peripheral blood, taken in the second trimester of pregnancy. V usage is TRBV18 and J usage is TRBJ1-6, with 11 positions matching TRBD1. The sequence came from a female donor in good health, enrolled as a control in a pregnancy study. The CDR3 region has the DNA TGTGCCAGCTCACCCTGGACAGGGGGCTGGGATTCACCCCTCCACTTT. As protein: CASSPWTGGWDSPLHF.